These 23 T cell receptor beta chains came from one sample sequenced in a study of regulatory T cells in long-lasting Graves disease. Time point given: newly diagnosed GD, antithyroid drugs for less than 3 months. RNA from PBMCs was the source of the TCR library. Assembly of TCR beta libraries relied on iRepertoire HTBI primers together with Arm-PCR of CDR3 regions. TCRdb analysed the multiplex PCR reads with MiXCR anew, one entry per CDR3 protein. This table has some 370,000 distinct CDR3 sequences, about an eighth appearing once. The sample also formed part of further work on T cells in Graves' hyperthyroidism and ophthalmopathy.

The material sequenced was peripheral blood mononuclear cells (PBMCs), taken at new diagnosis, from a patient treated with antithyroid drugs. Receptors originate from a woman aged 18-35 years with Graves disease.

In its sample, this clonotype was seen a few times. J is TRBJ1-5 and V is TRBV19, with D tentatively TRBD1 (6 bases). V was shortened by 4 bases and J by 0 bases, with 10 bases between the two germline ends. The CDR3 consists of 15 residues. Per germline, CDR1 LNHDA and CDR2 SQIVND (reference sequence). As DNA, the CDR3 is TGTGCCAGTAGTAGAGGGGGAAATAGCAATCAGCCCCAGCATTTT. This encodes CASSRGGNSNQPQHF.

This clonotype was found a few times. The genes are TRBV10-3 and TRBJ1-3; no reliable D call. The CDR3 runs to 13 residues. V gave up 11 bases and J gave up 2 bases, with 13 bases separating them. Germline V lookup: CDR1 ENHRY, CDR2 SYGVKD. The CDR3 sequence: CAASMGTGNTIYF. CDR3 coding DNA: TGTGCCGCAAGTATGGGCACTGGAAACACCATATATTTT.

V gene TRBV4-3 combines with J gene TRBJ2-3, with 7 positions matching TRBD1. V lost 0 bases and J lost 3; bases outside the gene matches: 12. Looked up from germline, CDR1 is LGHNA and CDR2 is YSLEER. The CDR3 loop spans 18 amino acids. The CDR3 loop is CASSQDPQQGRWTDTQYF. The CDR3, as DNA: TGCGCCAGCAGCCAAGACCCCCAACAGGGGCGCTGGACAGATACGCAGTATTTT.

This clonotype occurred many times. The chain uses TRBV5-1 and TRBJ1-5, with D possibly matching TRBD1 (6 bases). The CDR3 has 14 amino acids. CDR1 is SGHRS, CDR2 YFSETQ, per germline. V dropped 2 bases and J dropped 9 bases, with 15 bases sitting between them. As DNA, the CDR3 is TGCGCCAGCAGCTTAGCTACAGGGATTCGGCCCCAGCATTTT. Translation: CASSLATGIRPQHF.

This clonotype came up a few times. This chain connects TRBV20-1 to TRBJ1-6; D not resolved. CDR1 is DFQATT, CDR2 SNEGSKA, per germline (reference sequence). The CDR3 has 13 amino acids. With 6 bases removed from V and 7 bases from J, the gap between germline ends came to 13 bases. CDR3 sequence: CSADWGANSPLHF. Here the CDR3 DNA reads TGCAGTGCCGATTGGGGAGCCAATTCACCCCTCCACTTT.

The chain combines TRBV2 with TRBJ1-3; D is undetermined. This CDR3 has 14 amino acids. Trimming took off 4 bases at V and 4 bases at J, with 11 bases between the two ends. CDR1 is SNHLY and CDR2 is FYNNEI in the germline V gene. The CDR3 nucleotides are TGTGCCAGCAGTGTAGGTCAGCCCGGAAACACCATATATTTT. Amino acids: CASSVGQPGNTIYF.

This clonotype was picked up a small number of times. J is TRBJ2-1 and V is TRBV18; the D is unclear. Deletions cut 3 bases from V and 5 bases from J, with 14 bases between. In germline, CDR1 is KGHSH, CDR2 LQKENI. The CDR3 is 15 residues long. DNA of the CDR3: TGTGCCAGCTCACCCTACTCACAGCCAAACAATGAGCAGTTCTTC. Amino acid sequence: CASSPYSQPNNEQFF.

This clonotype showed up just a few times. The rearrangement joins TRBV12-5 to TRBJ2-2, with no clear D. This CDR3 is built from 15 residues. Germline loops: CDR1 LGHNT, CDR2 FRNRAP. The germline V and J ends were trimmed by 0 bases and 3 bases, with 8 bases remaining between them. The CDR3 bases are TGTGCTAGTGGTTTGGTACCCGTATACACCGGGGAGCTGTTTTTT. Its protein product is CASGLVPVYTGELFF.

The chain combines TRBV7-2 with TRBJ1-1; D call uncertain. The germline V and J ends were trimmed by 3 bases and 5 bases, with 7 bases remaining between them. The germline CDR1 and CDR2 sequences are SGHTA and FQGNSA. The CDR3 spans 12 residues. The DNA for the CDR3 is TGTGCCAGCAGCTTTGGTATTACTGAAGCTTTCTTT. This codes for CASSFGITEAFF.

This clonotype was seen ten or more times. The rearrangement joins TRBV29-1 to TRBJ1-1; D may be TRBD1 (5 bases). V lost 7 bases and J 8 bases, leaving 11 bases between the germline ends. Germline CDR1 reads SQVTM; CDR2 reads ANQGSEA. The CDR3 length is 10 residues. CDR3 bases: TGCAGCGCCTACAGGCGAGAAGCTTTCTTT. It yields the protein CSAYRREAFF. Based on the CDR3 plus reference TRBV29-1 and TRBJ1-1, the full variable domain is SAVISQKPSRDICQRGTSLTIQCQVDSQVTMMFWYRQQPGQSLTLIATANQGSEATYESGFVIDKFPISRPNLTFSTLTVSNMSPEDSSIYLCSAYRREAFFGQGTRLTVV.

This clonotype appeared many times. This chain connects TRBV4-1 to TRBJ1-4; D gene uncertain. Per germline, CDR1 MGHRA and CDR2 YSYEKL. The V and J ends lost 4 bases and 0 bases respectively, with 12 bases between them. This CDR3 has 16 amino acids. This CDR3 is CASSPLNAATNEKLFF. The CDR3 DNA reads TGCGCCAGCAGCCCCTTAAATGCCGCAACTAATGAAAAACTGTTTTTT.

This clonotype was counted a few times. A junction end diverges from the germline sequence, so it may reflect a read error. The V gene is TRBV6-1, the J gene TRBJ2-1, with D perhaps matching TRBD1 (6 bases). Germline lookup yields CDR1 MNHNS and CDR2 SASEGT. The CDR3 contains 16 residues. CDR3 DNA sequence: TGCGCCAGCAGTCCCGTCAGGGGAAATGGCGACAATGAGCAGTTCTTC. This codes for CASSPVRGNGDNEQFF.

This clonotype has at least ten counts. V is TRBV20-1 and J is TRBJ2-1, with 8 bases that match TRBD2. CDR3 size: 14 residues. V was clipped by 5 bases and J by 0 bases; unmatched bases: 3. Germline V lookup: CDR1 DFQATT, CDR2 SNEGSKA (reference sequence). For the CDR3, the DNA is TGCAGTGCTCCGGGACTAGTCTCCTACAATGAGCAGTTCTTC. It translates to CSAPGLVSYNEQFF.

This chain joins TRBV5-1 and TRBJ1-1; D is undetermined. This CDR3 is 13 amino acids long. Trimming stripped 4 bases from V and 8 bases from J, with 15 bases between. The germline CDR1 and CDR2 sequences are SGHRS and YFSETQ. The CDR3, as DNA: TGCGCCAGCAGCCGCGGACGAGGCCCCGAAGCTTTCTTT. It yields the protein CASSRGRGPEAFF.

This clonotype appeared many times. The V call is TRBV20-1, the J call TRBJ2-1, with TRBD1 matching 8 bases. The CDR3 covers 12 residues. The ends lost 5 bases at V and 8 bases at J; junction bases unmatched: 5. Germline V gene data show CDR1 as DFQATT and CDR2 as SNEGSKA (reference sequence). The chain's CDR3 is CSALQGGDEQFF. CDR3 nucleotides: TGCAGTGCTTTACAGGGGGGAGATGAGCAGTTCTTC.

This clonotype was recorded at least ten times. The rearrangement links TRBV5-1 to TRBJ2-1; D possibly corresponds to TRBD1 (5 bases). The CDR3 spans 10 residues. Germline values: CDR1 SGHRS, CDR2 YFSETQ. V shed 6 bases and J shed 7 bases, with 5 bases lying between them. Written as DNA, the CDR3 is TGCGCCAGCAAGGGGAATGAGCAGTTCTTC. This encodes CASKGNEQFF.

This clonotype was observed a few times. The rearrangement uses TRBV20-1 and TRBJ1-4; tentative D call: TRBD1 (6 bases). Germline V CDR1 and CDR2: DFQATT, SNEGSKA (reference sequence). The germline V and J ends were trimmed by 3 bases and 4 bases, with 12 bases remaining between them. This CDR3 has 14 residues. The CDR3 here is CSAREDRINEKLFF. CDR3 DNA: TGCAGTGCTAGGGAAGACAGGATTAATGAAAAACTGTTTTTT.

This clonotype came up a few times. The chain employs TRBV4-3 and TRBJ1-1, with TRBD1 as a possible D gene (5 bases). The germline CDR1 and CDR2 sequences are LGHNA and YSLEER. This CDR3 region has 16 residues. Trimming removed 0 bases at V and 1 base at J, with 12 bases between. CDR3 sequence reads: CASSQDEGQGNTEAFF. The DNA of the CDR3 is TGCGCCAGCAGCCAAGATGAGGGCCAGGGGAACACTGAAGCTTTCTTT.

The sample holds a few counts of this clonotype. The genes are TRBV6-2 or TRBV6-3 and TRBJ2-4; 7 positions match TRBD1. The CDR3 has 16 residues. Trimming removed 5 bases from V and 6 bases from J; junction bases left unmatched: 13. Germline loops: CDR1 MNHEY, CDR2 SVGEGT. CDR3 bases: TGTGCCAGCAGTGCACTACGACAGGGCGGACGAAACATTCAGTACTTC. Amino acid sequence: CASSALRQGGRNIQYF.

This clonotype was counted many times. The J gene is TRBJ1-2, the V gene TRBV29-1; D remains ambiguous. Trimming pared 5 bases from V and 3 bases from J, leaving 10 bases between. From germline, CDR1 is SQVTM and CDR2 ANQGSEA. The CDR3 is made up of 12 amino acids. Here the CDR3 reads CSVYGLHYGYTF. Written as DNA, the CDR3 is TGCAGCGTTTACGGGCTCCACTATGGCTACACCTTC.

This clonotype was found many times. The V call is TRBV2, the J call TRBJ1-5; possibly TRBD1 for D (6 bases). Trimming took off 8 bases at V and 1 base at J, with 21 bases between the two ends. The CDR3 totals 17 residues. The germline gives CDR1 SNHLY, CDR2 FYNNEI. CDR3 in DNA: TGTGCCAGCGAGGAACAGGGATGGCGCGTAAGCAATCAGCCCCAGCATTTT. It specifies CASEEQGWRVSNQPQHF.

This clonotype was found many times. CDR3 in amino acids: CASSLTLYTEAFF. The CDR3 coding sequence is TGTGCCAGCAGCCTGACACTCTACACTGAAGCTTTCTTT. The chain employs TRBV11-3 and TRBJ1-1; the D is unclear. In germline, CDR1 is SGHNT, CDR2 YENEEA. The CDR3 length is 13 residues. V lost 5 bases, J lost 3 bases, and 10 bases lay in between.

The CDR3 is CASSSGLATQYF. The DNA for the CDR3 is TGTGCCAGCAGCTCGGGACTAGCGACGCAGTATTTT. The chain has TRBV7-3 and TRBJ2-3; 10 bases match TRBD2. Germline V gene sequence: CDR1 SGHTA, CDR2 FQGTGA. V lost 4 bases, J lost 9 bases, and 1 base stayed unmatched. The CDR3 totals 12 residues. The variable domain in full, with the rest retrieved from reference TRBV7-3 and TRBJ2-3, is GAGVSQTPSNKVTEKGKYVELRCDPISGHTALYWYRQSLGQGPEFLIYFQGTGAADDSGLPNDRFFAVRPEGSVSTLKIQRTERGDSAVYLCASSSGLATQYFGPGTRLTVL.